A single sample gave rise to the 18 T cell receptor beta chains below, sequenced in a study of breast tumors, draining lymph nodes, adjacent tissues. One entry per CDR3 protein, called by TCRdb with MiXCR from the multiplex PCR reads. Here the sample spans around 230,000 distinct CDR3 sequences, about a third being singletons. Samples came from axillary lymph nodes draining the breast cancer. Material for sequencing was axillary lymph node tissue. The receptors here all came from a female donor with breast cancer. Some clones in this sample may be carry-over from other donors' samples.

This clonotype was observed many times. The CDR3 DNA sequence: TGCAGTGCAGAGAGGGGGGTATCTTACGAGCAGTACTTC. This encodes CSAERGVSYEQYF. The chain couples TRBV20-1 to TRBJ2-7; D might be TRBD1 or TRBD2, each matching 6 bases. Germline lookup yields CDR1 DFQATT and CDR2 SNEGSKA (reference sequence). The CDR3 length is 13 residues. Trimming left V 6 bases short and J 4 bases short, with 16 bases between.

This clonotype was picked up many times. The genes are TRBV6-6 and TRBJ2-3, with unresolved D. CDR3 length equals 11 residues. Looked up from germline, CDR1 is MNHNY and CDR2 is SVGAGI (reference sequence). The ends were cut back, 4 bases at V and 6 bases at J, with 5 bases in the middle. CDR3 nucleotide sequence: TGTGCCAGCAGTTTGATCGATACGCAGTATTTT. Protein sequence: CASSLIDTQYF.

This clonotype was observed at least ten times. The chain couples TRBV6-1 to TRBJ1-5, with D perhaps matching TRBD1 (5 bases). Per germline, CDR1 MNHNS and CDR2 SASEGT. Trimming took 7 bases from V and 6 from J, leaving 13 bases between them. The CDR3 length is 13 residues. DNA for the CDR3: TGTGCCAGCAACATCGGGGGGGGTCAGCCCCAGCATTTT. It codes for CASNIGGGQPQHF.

As concerns this clonotype: This may be a read error, as it is one base from a much larger clone. J is TRBJ1-4 and V is TRBV19, with D unresolved. The CDR3 is 15 residues long. Germline V lookup: CDR1 LNHDA, CDR2 SQIVND (reference sequence). V was pared by 5 bases and J by 10 bases, with 20 bases between. The CDR3 DNA sequence: TGTGCCAGTAGTGCAAATTCTCTTCTCAGTGGAAAACTGTTTTTT. It specifies CASSANSLLSGKLFF.

The gene calls are TRBV19 and TRBJ2-7, with TRBD2 matching 11 bases. The V segment lost 5 bases and the J segment 2 bases; nucleotides outside the gene matches: 8. The CDR3 contains 16 residues. CDR1 LNHDA and CDR2 SQIVND come from the germline V gene (reference sequence). For the CDR3, the DNA is TGTGCCAGTAGTGCCTCGGGACTAGCGGTTGCCTACGAGCAGTACTTC. This encodes CASSASGLAVAYEQYF.

Ten or more counts support this clonotype. The chain employs TRBV15 and TRBJ1-4; 7 nucleotides align to TRBD1. The CDR3 is 16 residues long. Germline trimming cut 3 bases from V and 0 bases from J; bases unmatched to any gene: 4. CDR1 is LNHNV and CDR2 is YYDKDF in the germline V gene (reference sequence). The CDR3 bases are TGTGCCACCAGCAGGGACAGGACAGCAACTAATGAAAAACTGTTTTTT. It yields the protein CATSRDRTATNEKLFF.

Concerning this clonotype itself: A read error is possible here, since a much larger clone lies one base away. This chain uses TRBV19 with TRBJ2-2; D possibly corresponds to TRBD2 (6 bases). CDR1 is LNHDA, CDR2 SQIVND, per germline (reference sequence). The CDR3 spans 17 residues. Trimming pared 5 bases from V and 2 bases from J, leaving 18 bases between. The CDR3 nucleotides are TGTGCCAGTAGTCGCAACAGCGGGCGGAGTAACACCGGGGAGCTGTTTTTT. Amino acid sequence: CASSRNSGRSNTGELFF. Combining the CDR3 with reference TRBV19 and TRBJ2-2 gives the whole variable domain DGGITQSPKYLFRKEGQNVTLSCEQNLNHDAMYWYRQDPGQGLRLIYYSQIVNDFQKGDIAEGYSVSREKKESFPLTVTSAQKNPTAFYLCASSRNSGRSNTGELFFGEGSRLTVL.

Worth noting for this clonotype: One end of the junction does not line up with germline, which may come from a read error. This sequence joins TRBV6-6 and TRBJ2-1, with TRBD2 matching 7 bases. This CDR3 has 15 amino acids. In germline, CDR1 is MNHNY, CDR2 SVGAGI (reference sequence). The CDR3 loop is CASSPGLTGGNEQLF. The CDR3 DNA follows: TGTGCCAGCAGTCCGGGACTAACGGGTGGCAATGAGCAGCTCTTC.

The V call is TRBV20-1, the J call TRBJ2-3; D may be TRBD1 (5 bases). This CDR3 has 15 amino acids. Germline CDR1 reads DFQATT; CDR2 reads SNEGSKA (reference sequence). Trimming left V 0 bases short and J 0 bases short, with 10 bases between. The CDR3: CSARDAGFSTDTQYF. As DNA, the CDR3 is TGCAGTGCTAGAGATGCAGGGTTTAGCACAGATACGCAGTATTTT.

Details on this clonotype: A single base separates this from a much larger clone, so it may be a read error. This chain uses TRBV5-5 with TRBJ2-1; a weak D match, TRBD2 (8 bases). The ends were cut back, 7 bases at V and 8 bases at J, with 25 bases in the middle. Germline V lookup: CDR1 SGHKS, CDR2 YYEKEE (reference sequence). The CDR3 covers 16 residues. CDR3: CASSSSGTRGPDEQFF. The CDR3, as DNA: TGTGCCAGCTCCTCCTCTGGGACTAGGGGGCCCGATGAGCAGTTCTTC.

At least ten counts were recorded for this clonotype. The rearrangement links TRBV20-1 to TRBJ2-7, with 11 bases lining up with TRBD2. With V trimmed by 6 bases and J by 4 bases, 17 bases remained unmatched. Germline V gene lookup returns CDR1 DFQATT and CDR2 SNEGSKA (reference sequence). The CDR3 loop spans 17 amino acids. CDR3 in DNA: TGCAGTGCGAGACCGGGACTAGCGGAGCCAGGCGGTTACGAGCAGTACTTC. This codes for CSARPGLAEPGGYEQYF.

This clonotype was seen repeatedly, ten times or more. This sequence joins TRBV12-3 or TRBV12-4 and TRBJ2-7; D is unresolved. The CDR3 has 14 residues. Deletions cut 4 bases from V and 3 bases from J, with 13 bases between. The CDR3 DNA follows: TGTGCCAGCAGTTGGGGTAATGGAGTCTACGAGCAGTACTTC. This gives the protein CASSWGNGVYEQYF.

At least ten counts were recorded for this clonotype. The V gene is TRBV7-6, the J gene TRBJ2-7, with D possibly being TRBD1 (6 bases). The germline V gene encodes CDR1 SGHVS and CDR2 FNYEAQ. Between the trimmed V and J ends, which lost 0 bases and 4 bases, there was a span of 19 bases. The CDR3 covers 17 residues. CDR3 residues: CASSLARGGTGRYEQYF. As DNA, the CDR3 is TGTGCCAGCAGCTTAGCGAGGGGTGGAACAGGGCGATACGAGCAGTACTTC.

There are a few counts of this clonotype. The genes are TRBV6-5 and TRBJ1-1; no reliable D call. The V end was cut by 2 bases, the J end by 1 base, with 5 bases between. The CDR3 contains 13 residues. CDR1 is MNHEY, CDR2 SVGAGI, per germline. The chain's CDR3 is CASSYNRNTEAFF. Written as DNA, the CDR3 is TGTGCCAGCAGTTACAATCGGAACACTGAAGCTTTCTTT.

In its sample, this clonotype was seen many times. V and J are TRBV7-6 and TRBJ2-3, with 12 bases lining up with TRBD2. Per the germline V gene, CDR1 is SGHVS and CDR2 is FNYEAQ. This CDR3 is 17 amino acids long. Trimming at V came to 4 bases and at J to 8 bases, leaving 13 bases not matched to a gene. The CDR3 region is CASSSGLAGPSVGTQYF. Written as DNA, the CDR3 is TGTGCCAGCAGCTCTGGACTAGCGGGACCCTCGGTCGGTACGCAGTATTTT.

The CDR3 coding sequence is TGTGCCAGCAGTCCCGGGGACAGGGGAAACAATCAGCCCCAGCATTTT. Translated: CASSPGDRGNNQPQHF. V gene TRBV12-3 or TRBV12-4 combines with J gene TRBJ1-5; 10 bases map to TRBD1. The ends lost 5 bases at V and 3 bases at J; junction bases unmatched: 7. CDR3 length: 16 residues.

This clonotype appeared a single time. A much larger clone differs by one base, so this may be a read error. V usage is TRBV30 and J usage is TRBJ1-4, with a tentative D call TRBD1 (6 bases). Trimming cost V 2 bases and J 7 bases, with 23 bases left between them. This CDR3 contains 17 residues. Germline assignment: CDR1 GTSNPN and CDR2 SVGIG (reference sequence). The CDR3 DNA reads TGTGCCTGGAGTAACAAGGGGAGTAGTGGGACACGTGAAAAACTGTTTTTT. Translation: CAWSNKGSSGTREKLFF. Full variable domain (missing parts from reference TRBV30 and TRBJ1-4): SQTIHQWPATLVQPVGSPLSLECTVEGTSNPNLYWYRQAAGRGLQLLFYSVGIGQISSEVPQNLSASRPQDRQFILSSKKLLLSDSGFYLCAWSNKGSSGTREKLFFGSGTQLSVL.

This clonotype was observed at least ten times. The J gene is TRBJ1-2, the V gene TRBV27, with a possible D match to TRBD1 (6 bases). The germline gives CDR1 MNHEY, CDR2 SMNVEV (reference sequence). The CDR3 is made up of 14 amino acids. With 6 bases removed from V and 4 bases from J, the gap between germline ends came to 15 bases. The CDR3 spells CASRPGHLTYGYTF. The CDR3 DNA sequence: TGTGCCAGCAGGCCGGGACACTTAACCTATGGCTACACCTTC.